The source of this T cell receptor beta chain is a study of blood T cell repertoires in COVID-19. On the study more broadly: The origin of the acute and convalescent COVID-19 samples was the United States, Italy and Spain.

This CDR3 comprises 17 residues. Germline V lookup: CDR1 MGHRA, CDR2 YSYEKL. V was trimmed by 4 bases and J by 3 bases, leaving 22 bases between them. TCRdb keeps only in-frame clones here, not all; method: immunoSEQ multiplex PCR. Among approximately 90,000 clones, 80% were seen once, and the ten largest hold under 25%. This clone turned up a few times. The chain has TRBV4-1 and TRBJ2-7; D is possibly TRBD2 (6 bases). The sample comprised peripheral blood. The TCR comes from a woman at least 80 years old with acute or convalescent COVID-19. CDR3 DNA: TGCGCCAGCAGCCCTTTTGGGAAGGGCGGGACGTACTACGAGCAGTACTTC. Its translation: CASSPFGKGGTYYEQYF.